Following are 13 T cell receptor beta chains from one sample sequenced in a study of shared clonotypes between healthy human individuals. TCRdb's table, derived via immunoSEQ multiplex PCR, lists solely in-frame clones and lacks some. This repertoire shows under 1,100,000 clones, 60% to 80% found once; its top ten account for over 1.3%. The specimen sequenced was memory CD4+ T cells sorted from blood. Described subset: CD45RA-negative fraction. These receptors all stem from a man between 18 and 29 years old in good health.

A few counts support this clone. J is TRBJ2-7 and V is TRBV5-1; 9 bases map to TRBD1. V gave up 1 base and J gave up 3 bases; unmatched junction bases: 8. This CDR3 contains 16 residues. The V gene's germline CDR1 is SGHRS and CDR2 YFSETQ. CDR3: CASSLSGTGRSYEQYF. DNA for the CDR3: TGCGCCAGCAGCTTGAGCGGGACAGGGAGGAGCTACGAGCAGTACTTC.

The chain employs TRBV15 and TRBJ2-5; 7 nucleotides agree with TRBD1. CDR3 size: 16 residues. CDR1 and CDR2 from the germline V gene are LNHNV and YYDKDF (reference sequence). J lost 3 bases, V lost 0 bases, and 7 bases had no gene match. DNA of the CDR3: TGTGCCACCAGCAGAGACTTCCGAGGGGGCGAAGAGACCCAGTACTTC. This sequence encodes CATSRDFRGGEETQYF. The full variable domain, in which reference TRBV15 and TRBJ2-5 provide the parts outside the CDR3, is DAMVIQNPRYQVTQFGKPVTLSCSQTLNHNVMYWYQQKSSQAPKLLFHYYDKDFNNEADTPDNFQSRRPNTSFCFLDIRSPGLGDTAMYLCATSRDFRGGEETQYFGPGTRLLVL.

CDR3 nucleotide sequence: TGTGCCAGCACCCCCCTTGTGAACACTGAAGCTTTCTTT. Protein product: CASTPLVNTEAFF. The V and J genes are TRBV7-2 and TRBJ1-1; no clear D. Between the trimmed V and J ends, which lost 7 bases and 0 bases, there was a span of 9 bases. Germline V lookup: CDR1 SGHTA, CDR2 FQGNSA. This CDR3 is built from 13 residues. Drawing the rest from reference TRBV7-2 and TRBJ1-1, the complete variable domain is GAGVSQSPSNKVTEKGKDVELRCDPISGHTALYWYRQSLGQGLEFLIYFQGNSAPDKSGLPSDRFSAERTGGSVSTLTIQRTQQEDSAVYLCASTPLVNTEAFFGQGTRLTVV.

The chain has TRBV7-2 and TRBJ1-3; D is undetermined. Looked up from germline, CDR1 is SGHTA and CDR2 is FQGNSA. This CDR3 spans 13 amino acids. V was pared by 3 bases and J by 9 bases, with 12 bases between. The CDR3 nucleotides are TGTGCCAGCAGCTTGACGCCCGGTGGCACCATATATTTT. Translated, it gives CASSLTPGGTIYF.

The V gene is TRBV10-3, the J gene TRBJ1-3; D is ambiguous. Trimming pared 4 bases from V and 0 bases from J, leaving 10 bases between. The CDR3 is 15 amino acids. Germline CDR1 and CDR2: ENHRY and SYGVKD. The CDR3 protein is CAISGDGNSGNTIYF. CDR3 sequence (DNA): TGTGCCATCAGTGGGGATGGAAACTCTGGAAACACCATATATTTT.

On this clone: The sample has other DNA sequences that encode this CDR3 too. This rearrangement joins TRBV6-5 to TRBJ1-5; 7 nucleotides agree with TRBD1. V was clipped by 6 bases and J by 4 bases; unmatched bases: 0. Per germline, CDR1 MNHEY and CDR2 SVGAGI. This CDR3 region has 12 residues. As DNA, the CDR3 is TGTGCCAGCAGGACAGGGAATCAGCCCCAGCATTTT. It is translated as CASRTGNQPQHF.

This clone was seen just once. The V and J genes are TRBV7-9 and TRBJ2-7; 9 bases agree with TRBD1. CDR1 and CDR2 (germline): SEHNR, FQNEAQ (reference sequence). V shed 4 bases and J 6 bases; nucleotides not matched to a gene: 4. CDR3 length: 13 amino acids. CDR3 region: CASSSQGAGEQYF. The CDR3 bases are TGTGCCAGCAGCTCACAGGGGGCAGGCGAGCAGTACTTC.

This chain uses TRBV30 with TRBJ2-7; TRBD1 agrees at 7 bases. The germline V gene has CDR1 GTSNPN and CDR2 SVGIG (reference sequence). V lost 5 bases to trimming and J lost 2 bases; unmatched junction nucleotides: 6. The CDR3 covers 13 residues. The CDR3 region is CAWGRQGTYEQYF. The CDR3 bases are TGTGCCTGGGGGCGACAGGGCACCTACGAGCAGTACTTC.

The chain uses TRBV28 and TRBJ1-1; D not certain. V was cut by 5 bases and J by 3 bases, with 7 bases left in between. The CDR3 length is 12 residues. The V gene's germline CDR1 is MDHEN and CDR2 SYDVKM. CDR3 sequence reads: CASSLRDTEAFF. CDR3 nucleotides: TGTGCCAGCAGTCTCAGAGACACTGAAGCTTTCTTT.

The chain employs TRBV5-5 and TRBJ1-5, with D perhaps matching TRBD1 (5 bases). The CDR3 runs to 16 residues. V was shortened by 4 bases and J by 6 bases, with 20 bases between the two germline ends. Germline-derived CDR1 and CDR2 are SGHKS and YYEKEE (reference sequence). The CDR3 sequence: CASSPMGGVMGQPQHF. CDR3 DNA: TGTGCCAGCAGCCCCATGGGGGGGGTGATGGGTCAGCCCCAGCATTTT.

On this clone itself: This may be a read error: a much more frequent sequence differs by one nucleotide. The sample has other DNA sequences that encode this CDR3 too. The CDR3 loop reads CSVVRDSTYEQYF. The CDR3, as DNA: TGCAGCGTTGTGAGGGACAGCACCTACGAGCAATACTTC. The chain is built from TRBV29-1 and TRBJ2-7, with 7 bases fitting TRBD1. There are 13 residues in the CDR3. Germline CDR1 SQVTM, CDR2 ANQGSEA.

CDR3 DNA sequence: TGTGCCAGCAGTGGGGACAGCGAGCGCTACACCTTC. This codes for CASSGDSERYTF. V gene TRBV2 combines with J gene TRBJ1-2; 7 bases line up with TRBD1. V lost 4 bases and J lost 9; bases outside the gene matches: 5. The length of the CDR3 is 12 residues. Germline CDR1 is SNHLY and CDR2 is FYNNEI.

The V call is TRBV6-4, the J call TRBJ2-3, with D possibly being TRBD1 or TRBD2 (5 bases each). This CDR3 region has 15 residues. Trimming pared 2 bases from V and 2 bases from J, leaving 11 bases between. In germline, CDR1 is MRHNA, CDR2 SNTAGT. CDR3 sequence: CASSDMAGTTDTQYF. CDR3 sequence (DNA): TGTGCCAGCAGTGACATGGCAGGGACCACAGATACGCAGTATTTT.